The clone carrying this T cell receptor beta chain was detected a few times. Germline trimming cut 0 bases from V and 2 bases from J; bases unmatched to any gene: 2. This CDR3 spans 16 amino acids. Germline CDR1 is DFQATT and CDR2 is SNEGSKA (reference sequence). From the RT-PCR reads, TCRdb called clonotypes with MiXCR, one entry per CDR3 protein. The sample has about 700,000 distinct CDR3 sequences; about 14% are singletons. The TCR originated in a female donor in good health, serving as a healthy control. The V call is TRBV20-1, the J call TRBJ2-3; 13 nucleotides line up with TRBD2. Material for sequencing was memory CD4+ T cells from blood. This CDR3 reads CSARDTSGGATDTQYF. The CDR3 nucleotides read TGCAGTGCTAGAGACACTAGCGGGGGGGCCACAGATACGCAGTATTTT.